This T cell receptor beta chain is drawn from a study of blood T cells in healthy people across ages. Study in general: Using template switching, researchers captured about one barcoded beta molecule for each two T cells.

The germline CDR1 and CDR2 sequences are SGHRS and YFSETQ. The CDR3 is 14 amino acids. The V end was cut by 4 bases, the J end by 1 base, with 11 bases between. Combining a sample-barcoded 5' primer with a J-beta primer mix, a second PCR ran for roughly 7 to 12 cycles. TCRdb redid the calling of the 5' RACE reads with MiXCR, one entry per CDR3 protein. The sample includes 1,100,000 or so distinct CDR3 sequences, under 45% of them seen just once. The study drew donors from healthy Caucasian individuals in Russia aged roughly 6 to 90. Peripheral blood from each donor was collected in a volume of 8.5 to 10 milliliters.

The sequenced sample was blood. The J gene is TRBJ1-1, the V gene TRBV5-1; TRBD1 might be the D (6 bases). The sequence derives from a woman aged 55 to 70 in good health. The CDR3 region has the DNA TGCGCCAGCAGCATCGGACAGAGGAACACTGAAGCTTTCTTT. Translating gives CASSIGQRNTEAFF.